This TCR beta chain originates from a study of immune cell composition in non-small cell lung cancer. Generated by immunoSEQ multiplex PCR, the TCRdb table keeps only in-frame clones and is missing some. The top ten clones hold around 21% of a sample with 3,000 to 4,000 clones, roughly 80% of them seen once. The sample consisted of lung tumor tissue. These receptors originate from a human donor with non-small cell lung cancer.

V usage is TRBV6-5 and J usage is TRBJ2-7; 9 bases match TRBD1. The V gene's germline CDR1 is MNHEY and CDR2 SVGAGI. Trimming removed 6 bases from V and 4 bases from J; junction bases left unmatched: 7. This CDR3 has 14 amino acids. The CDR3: CASSPGTGNYEQYF. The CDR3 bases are TGTGCCAGCAGCCCAGGGACAGGGAATTACGAGCAGTACTTC.